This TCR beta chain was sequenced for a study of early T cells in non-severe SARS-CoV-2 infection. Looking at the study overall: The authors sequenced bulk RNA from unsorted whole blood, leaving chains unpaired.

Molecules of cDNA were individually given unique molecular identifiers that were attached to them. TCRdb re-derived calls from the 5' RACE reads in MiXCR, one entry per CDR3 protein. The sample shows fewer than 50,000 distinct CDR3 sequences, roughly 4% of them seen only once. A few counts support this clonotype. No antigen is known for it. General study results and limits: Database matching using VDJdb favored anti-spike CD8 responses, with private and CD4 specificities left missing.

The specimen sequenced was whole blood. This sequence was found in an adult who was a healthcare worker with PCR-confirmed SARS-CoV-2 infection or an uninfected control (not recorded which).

The chain's CDR3 is CASSSLAGRAVHEQFF. CDR3 bases: TGTGCCAGCAGCTCGCTAGCAGGGAGGGCTGTCCATGAGCAGTTCTTC. V usage is TRBV11-2 and J usage is TRBJ2-1; TRBD2 matches 7 bases. The CDR3 consists of 16 residues. Unmatched junction bases numbered 14, after V lost 4 bases and J lost 8 bases. CDR1 is SGHAT, CDR2 FQNNGV, per germline.